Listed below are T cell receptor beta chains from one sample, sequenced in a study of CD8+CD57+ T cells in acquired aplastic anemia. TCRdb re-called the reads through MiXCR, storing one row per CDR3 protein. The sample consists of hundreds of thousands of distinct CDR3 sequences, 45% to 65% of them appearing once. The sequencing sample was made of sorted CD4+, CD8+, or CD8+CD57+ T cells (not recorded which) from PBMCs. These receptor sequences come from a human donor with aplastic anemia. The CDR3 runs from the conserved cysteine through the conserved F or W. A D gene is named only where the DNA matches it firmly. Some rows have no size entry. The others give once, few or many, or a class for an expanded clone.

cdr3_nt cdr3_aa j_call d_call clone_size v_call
TGTGCCAGCAAAGGGCTAGCGGAAGAGCAGTTCTTC CASKGLAEEQFF TRBJ2-1 TRBD2 - TRBV7-3
TGTGCCAGCGGCCAAGGATCCTATGGCTACACCTTC CASGQGSYGYTF TRBJ1-2 - - TRBV7-9
TGTGCCAGCAGCTCGTGGGGGGTGTCTGAAGCTTTCTTT CASSSWGVSEAFF TRBJ1-1 - - TRBV7-9
TGTGCCAGCAGCTTCCCAGACAGGGCGCACAATGAGCAGTTCTTC CASSFPDRAHNEQFF TRBJ2-1 TRBD1 few TRBV7-9
TGTGCCAGCAGCTTAGCGGGGCTAGCGGCGACCACAGATACGCAGTATTTT CASSLAGLAATTDTQYF TRBJ2-3 TRBD2 - TRBV7-2
TGTGCCACCAGAGTCAGCGGGGGGGCACGTACGCAGTATTTT CATRVSGGARTQYF TRBJ2-3 TRBD2 many TRBV15
TGTGCCAGCAGCTCAAACAGGGTTAGGGATTCACCCCTCCACTTT CASSSNRVRDSPLHF TRBJ1-6 - - TRBV7-8
TGTGCCACCAGCAGAGATAGGGGCCGATACGAGCAGTACTTC CATSRDRGRYEQYF TRBJ2-7 - few TRBV15
TGTGCCACCAGCAGAGAGTACACGTACGAGCAGTACTTC CATSREYTYEQYF TRBJ2-7 - - TRBV15
TGCAGTGCTAGCGGGGGGGAGGAGGAGCAGTTCTTC CSASGGEEEQFF TRBJ2-1 TRBD2 - TRBV20-1
TGTGCCAGCAGCTTGGGTCTCTCTGGAAACACCATATATTTT CASSLGLSGNTIYF TRBJ1-3 - many TRBV5-4